This TCR beta chain was profiled in a study of CD8 T cells in Susac syndrome. General study results and limits: Individuals included in the TCR sequencing and HLA analysis were acknowledged by the study to be relatively few in number.

The T cells that were sequenced for TCR beta were CD8+ and CD4+ cells from blood. A note on this clonotype: Its antigen remains unidentified.

Random hexamers were used to reverse transcribe the RNA input (roughly 0.5 to 1 ug). A multiplex approach, immunoSEQ multiplex PCR, amplified TCR beta CDR3 across 54 Vbeta and 13 Jbeta. TCRdb analysed the immunoSEQ multiplex PCR reads with MiXCR anew, one entry per CDR3 protein. The data hold around 150,000 distinct CDR3 sequences, with around 94% observed a single time. The V end lost 4 bases, the J end lost 4 bases, and 13 bases lay between the germline ends. The CDR3 has 14 amino acids. CDR1 and CDR2 from the germline V gene are GTSNPN and SVGIG (reference sequence). Material: CD4+ T cells from PBMCs. The sequence was obtained from a human donor in good health. V is TRBV30 and J is TRBJ2-2, with D possibly being TRBD1 (6 bases). The CDR3 sequence is CAWTPTGATGELFF. The CDR3 DNA reads TGTGCCTGGACTCCGACAGGCGCCACCGGGGAGCTGTTTTTT.